The clone carrying this T cell receptor beta chain appeared a few times. The data were obtained in a study of blood T cell repertoires in COVID-19. Data came from immunoSEQ multiplex PCR; TCRdb stores just in-frame clones and leaves some out. The profile shows about 130,000 clones, around nine tenths of them singletons. This clonotype was sampled from a woman in her 70s with COVID-19, enrolled during active disease. Input material: peripheral blood.

As DNA, the CDR3 is TGTGCCTGGAGTCGGCTAGCGGGGGCCCAAGAGACCCAGTACTTC. It is translated as CAWSRLAGAQETQYF. The rearrangement links TRBV30 to TRBJ2-5; 10 bases line up with TRBD2. The CDR3 spans 15 residues. Germline CDR1 is GTSNPN and CDR2 is SVGIG (reference sequence). Trimming at V came to 2 bases and at J to 1 base, leaving 4 bases not matched to a gene.